This TCR beta chain was sequenced for a study of vaccination and CD4 T cells after COVID-19. Study results and caveats: In convalescent patients, a median 86.3% of post-vaccine SARS-CoV-2-reactive clones appeared only after vaccination.

Between the trimmed V and J ends, which lost 0 bases and 0 bases, there was a span of 6 bases. Germline values: CDR1 SGHTA, CDR2 FQGNSA. The CDR3 extends over 15 amino acids. This clonotype was counted a few times. What it binds is unknown. Documented treatment: roughly ten-day PBMC culture with coronavirus spike peptide pools or control peptides (ViraFEST assay). Following expansion of antigen-specific T cells with peptide pools, ViraFEST then sequenced TCRs. With the Oncomine TCR Beta short-read assay, DNA from cultured CD4+ T cells was sequenced. Genomic DNA was taken out of cultured CD4+ T cells by extraction. MiXCR, applied by TCRdb to the PCR reads, yields one record per CDR3 protein. The table includes 15,000 to 20,000 distinct CDR3 sequences, under 65% detected once.

The source is a human donor who had recovered from COVID-19. This material consisted of CD4+ T cells from blood, cultured in vitro, taken after SARS-CoV-2 vaccination. This chain uses TRBV7-2 with TRBJ2-1; D possibly corresponds to TRBD2 (5 bases). CDR3 residues: CASSLAAGSYNEQFF. In nucleotides, the CDR3 is TGTGCCAGCAGCTTAGCTGCGGGCTCCTACAATGAGCAGTTCTTC. Full variable domain (missing parts from reference TRBV7-2 and TRBJ2-1): GAGVSQSPSNKVTEKGKDVELRCDPISGHTALYWYRQSLGQGLEFLIYFQGNSAPDKSGLPSDRFSAERTGGSVSTLTIQRTQQEDSAVYLCASSLAAGSYNEQFFGPGTRLTVL.